This T cell receptor (beta chain) was captured in a study of blood T cell repertoires in COVID-19. Study-level information: From T cells, B-cell-depleted T cells, or PBMCs came the material, which was cDNA or gDNA.

This CDR3 contains 16 residues. V lost 5 bases, J lost 0 bases, and 16 bases lay in between. From germline, CDR1 is MDHEN and CDR2 SYDVKM. TCRdb's copy holds only in-frame clones and misses some; the assay was immunoSEQ multiplex PCR. In the table there are roughly 150,000 clones, 85% of which are singletons. Sequences were obtained from peripheral blood. The chain is built from TRBV28 and TRBJ1-1; D is undetermined. This TCR was recovered from a woman older than 75 with COVID-19, enrolled during active disease. The CDR3 spells CASSPNTRGMNTEAFF. CDR3 coding DNA: TGTGCCAGCAGTCCAAACACTAGAGGGATGAACACTGAAGCTTTCTTT.